The TCR beta chain under discussion was sequenced for a study of shared clonotypes between healthy human individuals. Broader study findings: Despite large depth, rarefaction showed incomplete sorted-subset sequencing. Around 5.4% of naive CD4 clonotypes were common to a few donors.

The CDR3 has 14 residues. V was trimmed by 3 bases and J by 7 bases, leaving 13 bases between them. Germline V lookup: CDR1 MDHEN, CDR2 SYDVKM. Notes on this clone: The antigen remains undetermined.

Genomic DNA of every subset was divided equally among multiple immunoSEQ plates. Using immunoSEQ multiplex PCR, the repertoire was profiled, and TCRdb retains in-frame clones only, with some absent. The table lists 1.6 million or so clones, around 98.5% of them singletons, with roughly 0.36% in the top ten. The V gene is TRBV28, the J gene TRBJ2-1; D is undetermined. The receptor comes from a young man in good health. The sample was naive CD4+ T cells sorted from blood. Subset denoted: CD45RA+ positively selected. The CDR3 DNA reads TGTGCCAGCAGTTTCCCCCGAGAGGCGAATGAGCAGTTCTTC. It codes for CASSFPREANEQFF.